This T cell receptor (beta chain) was captured in a study of blood T cell repertoires in COVID-19. Germline assignment: CDR1 MNHEY and CDR2 SVGEGT. The CDR3 spans 18 residues. V dropped 0 bases and J dropped 8; count of bases not matched to a gene: 15. Original methodology: Quantification of nucleated cells was approximated via reference gene primer amplification. Clones were read by immunoSEQ multiplex PCR, and TCRdb kept only the in-frame ones, dropping some. The V and J calls and clone size were taken over from that table, and D and trimming were inferred from the DNA. The repertoire holds about 220,000 clones, roughly 80% seen once, with more than 4.5% in the top ten.

The TCR was taken from a woman in her sixties who had recovered from COVID-19. The sample consisted of peripheral blood. V is TRBV6-2 or TRBV6-3 and J is TRBJ1-4, with 7 bases lining up with TRBD1. Here the CDR3 reads CASSYSIYRGRKNEKLFF. The CDR3 DNA follows: TGTGCCAGCAGTTACTCGATATATAGGGGGCGAAAGAACGAAAAACTGTTTTTT.